This TCR beta chain derives from a study of graft-versus-host responses after intestinal transplantation. As concerns this clone: The antigen is undetermined.

The CDR3 loop spans 16 amino acids. The germline V gene encodes CDR1 SGHKS and CDR2 YYEKEE (reference sequence). V lost 2 bases and J lost 0; bases outside the gene matches: 5. Only in-frame clones appear in the TCRdb table, and some are missing; sequencing was by immunoSEQ multiplex PCR. The profile shows 80,000 to 85,000 clones, 91% of them singletons. Study-level points and caveats: Early HvG declines after transplant were associated with peak circulating GvH clone levels. Individuals who had graft-donor T cell macrochimerism had allografts that showed high graft-versus-host to host-versus-graft clonal ratios. Recipient marrow showed GvH clones, some seen first in ileum or blood.

The sequence was collected from a human donor who received an intestinal transplant. The material was unstimulated CD4+ T cells sorted from spleen or lymph node cells, obtained before intestinal transplant. The chain joins TRBV5-5 to TRBJ2-3; 8 bases align to TRBD2. This CDR3 reads CASSFPSGGSTDTQYF. The CDR3, as DNA: TGTGCCAGCAGCTTCCCCAGCGGGGGCAGCACAGATACGCAGTATTTT.